This TCR beta chain appears in the sequencing data of a study of identical twins. Template switching supplied a universal primer site; unique molecular identifiers were carried on the cDNA. TCRdb re-derived calls from the 5' RACE reads in MiXCR, one entry per CDR3 protein. Of about 100,000 distinct CDR3 sequences in the sample, about 5.6% are singletons; the top ten hold roughly 12%. Overall study results and limits: Memory repertoires showed no such pattern, whereas abundant cord blood beta clonotypes carried fewer insertions. Without tracking the same donors, conclusions rested on cross-sectional statistical analysis.

Deletions cut 1 base from V and 2 bases from J, with 24 bases between. The CDR3 is 18 amino acids. Germline lookup yields CDR1 GTSNPN and CDR2 SVGIG (reference sequence). This clonotype has a handful of counts. The target antigen is unknown. Sequencing was done on a sample of memory T cells sorted from blood. This TCR was recovered from a woman aged 50 to 60 in good health. V usage is TRBV30 and J usage is TRBJ2-7; D is possibly TRBD2 (6 bases). The DNA for the CDR3 is TGTGCCTGGAGTGGAGGAGGGTTCGGGATAGCGGACACCTACGAGCAGTACTTC. Amino acid sequence: CAWSGGGFGIADTYEQYF.